Here is one TCR beta chain with its context. V dropped 2 bases and J dropped 8 bases, with 13 bases sitting between them. Germline CDR1 WNHNN, CDR2 SYGVQD (reference sequence). CDR3 length: 13 residues. The data were taken from a study of blood T cell repertoires in COVID-19. Sequencing was performed with immunoSEQ multiplex PCR; in TCRdb, only in-frame clones are kept and a portion is missing. The sample includes 150,000 to 200,000 clones, roughly 90% of them seen just once. Sequenced material: PBMCs or T cells enriched from blood (not recorded which). The TCR comes from a woman aged 18-29 years who had recovered from COVID-19. The chain couples TRBV10-1 to TRBJ2-7; TRBD2 might be the D (7 bases). The CDR3 nucleotides are TGCGCCAGCAGTGAGGCGGGGGCGCAAAAGCAGTACTTC. This sequence encodes CASSEAGAQKQYF.